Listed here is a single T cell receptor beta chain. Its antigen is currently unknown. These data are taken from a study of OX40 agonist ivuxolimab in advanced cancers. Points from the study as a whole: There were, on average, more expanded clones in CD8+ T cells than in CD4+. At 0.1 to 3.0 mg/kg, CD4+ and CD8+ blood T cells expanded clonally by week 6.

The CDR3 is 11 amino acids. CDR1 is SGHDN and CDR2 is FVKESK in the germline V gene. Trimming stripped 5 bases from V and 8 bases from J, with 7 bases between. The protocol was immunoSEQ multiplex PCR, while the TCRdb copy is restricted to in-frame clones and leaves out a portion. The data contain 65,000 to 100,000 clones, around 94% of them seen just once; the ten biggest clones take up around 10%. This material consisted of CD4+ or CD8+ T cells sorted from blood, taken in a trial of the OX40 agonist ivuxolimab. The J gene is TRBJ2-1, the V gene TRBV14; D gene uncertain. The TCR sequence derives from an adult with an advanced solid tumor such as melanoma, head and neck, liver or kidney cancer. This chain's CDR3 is CASSLGDEQFF. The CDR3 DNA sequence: TGTGCCAGCAGCTTAGGCGATGAGCAGTTCTTC.